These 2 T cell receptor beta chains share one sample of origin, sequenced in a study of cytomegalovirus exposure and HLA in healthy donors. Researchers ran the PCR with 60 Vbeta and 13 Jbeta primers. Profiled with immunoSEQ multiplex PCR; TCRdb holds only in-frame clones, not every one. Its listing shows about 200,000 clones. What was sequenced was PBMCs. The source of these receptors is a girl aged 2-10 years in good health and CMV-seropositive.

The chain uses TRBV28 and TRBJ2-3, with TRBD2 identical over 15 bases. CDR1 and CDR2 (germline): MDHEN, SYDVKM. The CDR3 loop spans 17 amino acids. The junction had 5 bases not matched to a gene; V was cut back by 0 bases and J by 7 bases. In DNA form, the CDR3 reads TGTGCCAGCAGTTTATGGGTGGGACTAGCGGGAGGAAATACGCAGTATTTT. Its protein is CASSLWVGLAGGNTQYF.

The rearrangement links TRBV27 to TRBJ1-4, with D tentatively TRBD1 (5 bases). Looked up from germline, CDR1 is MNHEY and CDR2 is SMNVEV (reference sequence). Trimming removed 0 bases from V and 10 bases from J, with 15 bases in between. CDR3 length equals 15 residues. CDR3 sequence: CASSLSRRGQGKLFF. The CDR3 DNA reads TGTGCCAGCAGTTTATCGAGGCGGGGCCAGGGAAAACTGTTTTTT.